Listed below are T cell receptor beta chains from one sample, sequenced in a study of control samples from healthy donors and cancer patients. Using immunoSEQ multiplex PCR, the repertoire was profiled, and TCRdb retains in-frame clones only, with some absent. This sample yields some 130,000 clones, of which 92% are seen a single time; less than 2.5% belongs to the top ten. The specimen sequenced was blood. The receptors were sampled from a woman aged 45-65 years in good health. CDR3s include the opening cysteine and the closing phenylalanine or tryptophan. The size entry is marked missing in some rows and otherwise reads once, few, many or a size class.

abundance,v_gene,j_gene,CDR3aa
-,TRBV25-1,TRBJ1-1,CASSPTGPTEAFF
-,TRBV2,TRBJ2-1,CASSFSGTTTNEQFF
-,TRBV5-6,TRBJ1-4,CASSSGSAGKLFF
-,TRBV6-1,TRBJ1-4,CASSERGRVRAKSFF
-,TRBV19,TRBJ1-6,CASSIHNYNSPLHF
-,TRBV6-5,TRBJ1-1,CASSYRHGRAFF
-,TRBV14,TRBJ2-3,CASSQYTGGRTDTQYF
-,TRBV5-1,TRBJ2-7,CASSLGLRSEQYF
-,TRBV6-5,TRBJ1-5,CASRETVSNQPQHF
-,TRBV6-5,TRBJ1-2,CASSVDRALNYGYTF
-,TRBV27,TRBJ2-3,CASSLRLGLAGVINTQYF
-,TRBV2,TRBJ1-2,CASIVGTDYGYTF
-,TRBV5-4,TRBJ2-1,CASTLRVGTSERSEQFF
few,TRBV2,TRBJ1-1,CASSDLDRGVTEAFF
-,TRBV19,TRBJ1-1,CASKDRAGGNTEAFF
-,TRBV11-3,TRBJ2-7,CASSLDQRGEQYF
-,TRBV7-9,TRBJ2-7,CASSPRTGIPNEQYF
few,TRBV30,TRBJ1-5,CAWSVSGQGYEPQHF
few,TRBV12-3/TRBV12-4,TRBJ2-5,CVWGQETQYF
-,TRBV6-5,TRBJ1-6,CASRKAGPGNSPLHF
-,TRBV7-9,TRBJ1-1,CASSLGRMNTEAFF
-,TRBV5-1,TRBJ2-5,CASSFSSLRETQYF
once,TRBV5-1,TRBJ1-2,CASSADSYGYTF
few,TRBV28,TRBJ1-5,CASSLSIGQPQHF
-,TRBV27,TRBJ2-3,CASSLSRTLDTQYF
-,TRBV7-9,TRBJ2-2,CASSSSGTGIRTGELFF
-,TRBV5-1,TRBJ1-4,CASSLGDLQGGDEKLFF
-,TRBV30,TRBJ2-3,CAWSSRLAGNTQYF
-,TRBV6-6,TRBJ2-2,CASSGGNTGELFF
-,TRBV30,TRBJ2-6,CAWSRSRDRYSGANVLTF
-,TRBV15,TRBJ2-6,CATSRDNSGANVLTF
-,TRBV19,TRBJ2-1,CASRETGGHMNEQFF
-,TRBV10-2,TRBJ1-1,CASSDRGLGNTEAFF
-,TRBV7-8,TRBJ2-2,CASSFRDIRDTGELFF
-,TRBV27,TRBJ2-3,CASSLAAFSTDTQYF
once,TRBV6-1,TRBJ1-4,CASSERNEKLFF
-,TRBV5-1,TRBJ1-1,CASSLAGGGERTEAFF
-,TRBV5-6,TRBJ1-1,CASSLVGDSEAFF
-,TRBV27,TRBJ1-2,CASSLYPPHGYTF
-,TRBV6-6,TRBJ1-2,CASQQGPFYGYTF
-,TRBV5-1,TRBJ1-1,CASSLRQGNLNTEAFF
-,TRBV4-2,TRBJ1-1,CASSQALGTLNTEAFF
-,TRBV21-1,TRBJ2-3,CASSRHRGHLLVDTQYF
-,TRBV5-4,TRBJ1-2,CASSPGLPGGYTF
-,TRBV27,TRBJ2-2,CASRRGAARGELFF
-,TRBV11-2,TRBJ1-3,CASSPGPVSGNTIYF
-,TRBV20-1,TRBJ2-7,CSASRDVSYEQYF
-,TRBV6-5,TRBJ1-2,CASSRGQGVFGYTF
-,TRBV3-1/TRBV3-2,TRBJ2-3,CASSPWGSGDGTQYF
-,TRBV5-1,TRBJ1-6,CASSVRGPYNSPLHF
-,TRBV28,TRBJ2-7,CASSLASGNSYEQYF